These T cell receptor beta chains were read from a single sample in a study of T cells in localized non-small cell lung cancer. Data came from immunoSEQ multiplex PCR; TCRdb stores just in-frame clones and leaves some out. The sample records approximately 10,000 clones, 90% being singletons. Source: peripheral blood, taken before any cancer treatment. The source of these receptors is a male donor at least 60 years old with stage III lung adenocarcinoma. Each CDR3 is given with its conserved first and last residue.

V gene: TRBV28; CDR3 protein: CASLLRGINTGELFF
V gene: TRBV25-1; CDR3 protein: CASRPPWGEPNEKLFF
V gene: TRBV5-1; CDR3 protein: CASRQGRTTYGEQFF
V gene: TRBV6-6; CDR3 protein: CASTRGQGYEQYF
V gene: TRBV11-2; CDR3 protein: CASSPAVQGNKLFF
V gene: TRBV6-1; CDR3 protein: CASSPTGDNEQYF
V gene: TRBV6-5; CDR3 protein: CASGTGAYEQYF
V gene: TRBV28; CDR3 protein: CASSNTGINEKLFF
V gene: TRBV19; CDR3 protein: CASSIYSFRTENSQNTQYF
V gene: TRBV7-2; CDR3 protein: CASSLITGLGGANVLTF
V gene: TRBV6-8; CDR3 protein: CASSYPGGEAFF
V gene: TRBV5-4; CDR3 protein: CASSGRGLAEYNEQFF
V gene: TRBV5-5; CDR3 protein: CASSLATADTGELFF
V gene: TRBV15; CDR3 protein: CATSEYTPPYEQYF
V gene: TRBV27; CDR3 protein: CASSGPLGRGSYEQYF
V gene: TRBV28; CDR3 protein: CASSFNGINEKLFF
V gene: TRBV5-5; CDR3 protein: CASSLATVTSAGAYGYTF
V gene: TRBV30; CDR3 protein: CAWSYRDYEQYF
V gene: TRBV19; CDR3 protein: CASSMTGLTGELFF
V gene: TRBV13; CDR3 protein: CASSIQGTDTQYF
V gene: TRBV15; CDR3 protein: CATSRDRGPSGANVLTF
V gene: TRBV9; CDR3 protein: CASSADPRHSYEQYF
V gene: TRBV6-1; CDR3 protein: CASSEREGTVYEQYF
V gene: TRBV5-1; CDR3 protein: CASSLIGAGELFF
V gene: TRBV15; CDR3 protein: CATSRGLGTAAQDTQYF
V gene: TRBV21-1; CDR3 protein: CASSKGGGGRNTIYF
V gene: TRBV5-4; CDR3 protein: CASSSKAGAYNEQFF
V gene: TRBV25-1; CDR3 protein: CASQRSSGANVLTF
V gene: TRBV6-6; CDR3 protein: CASSFQGGTEAFF
V gene: TRBV2; CDR3 protein: CASQRFSYEQYF
V gene: TRBV5-6; CDR3 protein: CASSLRGGRATDTQYF
V gene: TRBV20-1; CDR3 protein: CSASSRYEQYF
V gene: TRBV7-8; CDR3 protein: CASSLRDLPASSTDTQYF
V gene: TRBV7-9; CDR3 protein: CASSLSGLAGGVINEQFF
V gene: TRBV5-1; CDR3 protein: CASSLGVPADTQYF
V gene: TRBV6-6; CDR3 protein: CASSRPYNEQFF
V gene: TRBV7-9; CDR3 protein: CASSSSGTSPSGETQYF
V gene: TRBV2; CDR3 protein: CASSESRDTQYF
V gene: TRBV5-6; CDR3 protein: CASSLRGVYEQYF
V gene: TRBV5-1; CDR3 protein: CASSLQAGVTYEQYF
V gene: TRBV11-2; CDR3 protein: CASSPAGEYTDTQYF
V gene: TRBV7-9; CDR3 protein: CASSLDLYTGELFF